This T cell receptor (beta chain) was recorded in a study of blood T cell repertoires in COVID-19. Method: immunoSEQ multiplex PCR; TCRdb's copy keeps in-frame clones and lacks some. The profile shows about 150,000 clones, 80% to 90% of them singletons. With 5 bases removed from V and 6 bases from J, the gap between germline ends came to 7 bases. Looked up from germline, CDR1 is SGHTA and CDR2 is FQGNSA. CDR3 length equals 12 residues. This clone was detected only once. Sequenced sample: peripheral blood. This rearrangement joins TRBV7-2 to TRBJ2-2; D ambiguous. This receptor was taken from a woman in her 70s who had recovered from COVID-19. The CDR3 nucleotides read TGTGCCAGCAGCCGATTAGCCGGGGAGCTGTTTTTT. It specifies CASSRLAGELFF.